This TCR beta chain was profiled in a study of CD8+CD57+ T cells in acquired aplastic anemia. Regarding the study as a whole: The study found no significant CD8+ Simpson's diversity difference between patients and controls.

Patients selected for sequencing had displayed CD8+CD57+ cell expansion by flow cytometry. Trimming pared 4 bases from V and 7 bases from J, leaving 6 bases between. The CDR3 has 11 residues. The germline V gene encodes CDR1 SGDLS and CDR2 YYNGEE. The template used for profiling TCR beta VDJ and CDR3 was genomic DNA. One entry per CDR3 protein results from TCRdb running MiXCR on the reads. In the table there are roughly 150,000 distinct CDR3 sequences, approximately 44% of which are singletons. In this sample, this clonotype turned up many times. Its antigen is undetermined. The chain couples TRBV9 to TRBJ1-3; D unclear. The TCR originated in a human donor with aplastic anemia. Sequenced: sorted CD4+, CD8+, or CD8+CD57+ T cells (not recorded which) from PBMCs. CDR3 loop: CASSPRNTIYF. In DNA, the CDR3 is TGTGCCAGCAGCCCAAGGAACACCATATATTTT.